A selection of T cell receptor beta chains follows, all from one sample in a study of technical replicates of blood from a handful of donors. The table came from immunoSEQ multiplex PCR; TCRdb's copy has only in-frame clones and leaves some out. The profile covers some 80,000 clones, with 90% to 98% appearing a single time and approximately 0.32% taken by the ten largest. Sequencing was done on a sample of T cells isolated from PBMCs. The receptors derive from a human donor in good health. Both conserved end residues are part of each CDR3. The order of the fields is V gene, J gene, clone size, CDR3 protein. Clone size is not always given. Where it is, it says once, few, many or a class for expanded clones.

>TRBV2|TRBJ2-3|-
CASRQDYGHMSDTQYF
>TRBV6-5|TRBJ1-3|-
CASNPTSGNTIYF
>TRBV5-6|TRBJ2-7|-
CASSTRDSPNEQYF
>TRBV30|TRBJ1-5|-
CAWSFAGVHQPQHF
>TRBV27|TRBJ2-5|-
CASSLSRQFQETQYF
>TRBV7-8|TRBJ1-2|-
CASSYGTGVYGYTF
>TRBV6-6|TRBJ1-5|-
CASSYRGPQHF
>TRBV28|TRBJ1-4|-
CASSPNPGQGVFF
>TRBV19|TRBJ2-3|-
CATRPGRLVPRYF
>TRBV5-6|TRBJ2-7|-
CASSFGTSTYEQYF
>TRBV29-1|TRBJ2-1|-
CSVGGLAPWEFF
>TRBV6-5|TRBJ1-1|-
CASSGTLNTEAFF
>TRBV6-4|TRBJ2-1|-
CASSDTQMNSGSFNNEQFF
>TRBV2|TRBJ1-5|-
CASSDQGGNQPQHF
>TRBV12-5|TRBJ2-5|-
CASGPGQPQETQYF
>TRBV15|TRBJ2-4|-
CATSRDLREVKNIQYF
>TRBV6-5|TRBJ1-2|-
CASSPDSKRYTF
>TRBV6-1|TRBJ2-1|-
CASSEMGLGVYNEQFF
>TRBV29-1|TRBJ2-1|-
CSVESLGTSGYNEQFF
>TRBV18|TRBJ2-1|-
CASSQRTKREEQFF
>TRBV5-4|TRBJ2-7|-
CASGDRGPYEQYF
>TRBV7-3|TRBJ1-1|-
CASSSARGAANTEAFF
>TRBV19|TRBJ2-7|-
CASSTHRETYEQYF
>TRBV7-9|TRBJ2-3|-
CASSLTAGTDTQYF
>TRBV19|TRBJ1-5|few
CASSIRQGARNNQPQHF
>TRBV6-1|TRBJ1-1|-
CASSLPTGGTEAFF
>TRBV13|TRBJ2-1|-
CASSLSEANEQFF
>TRBV25-1|TRBJ2-3|-
CASTPGTSRDTQYF
>TRBV12-5|TRBJ1-5|-
CASGLGTGGRNQPQHF
>TRBV7-9|TRBJ1-2|-
CASSWTVGQDGGYTF
>TRBV19|TRBJ1-1|-
CASSITGGFAEAFF
>TRBV9|TRBJ2-7|few
CASSVDGTISYEQYF
>TRBV23-1|TRBJ1-5|-
CASRDTLYQPQHF
>TRBV13|TRBJ2-1|-
CASSLGGPTGGHEQFF
>TRBV14|TRBJ2-1|-
CASSQGDREVNEQFF
>TRBV18|TRBJ2-2|-
CASSPMGLARELFF
>TRBV2|TRBJ2-5|-
CASTRVVETQYF
>TRBV13|TRBJ1-3|-
CASSLGQNSGNTIYF
>TRBV6-1|TRBJ1-5|-
CASSQANQPQHF
>TRBV7-6|TRBJ2-1|-
CASLAGLAGNNEQFF
>TRBV4-1|TRBJ1-5|once
CASSPGREKDQPQHF